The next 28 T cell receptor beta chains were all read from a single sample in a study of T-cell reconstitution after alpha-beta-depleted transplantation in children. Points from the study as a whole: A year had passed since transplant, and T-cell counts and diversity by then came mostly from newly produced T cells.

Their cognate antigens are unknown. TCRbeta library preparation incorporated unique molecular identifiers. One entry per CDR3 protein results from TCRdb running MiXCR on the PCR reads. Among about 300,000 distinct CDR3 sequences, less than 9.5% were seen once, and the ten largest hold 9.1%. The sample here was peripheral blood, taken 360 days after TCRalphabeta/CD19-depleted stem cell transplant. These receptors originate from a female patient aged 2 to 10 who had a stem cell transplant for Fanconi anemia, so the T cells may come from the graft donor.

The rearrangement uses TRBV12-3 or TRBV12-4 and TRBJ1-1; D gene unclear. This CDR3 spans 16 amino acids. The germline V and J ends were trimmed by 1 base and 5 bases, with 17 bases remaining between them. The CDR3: CASSLGVQPLGTEAFF. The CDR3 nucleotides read TGTGCCAGCAGTTTAGGGGTCCAGCCCCTGGGGACTGAAGCTTTCTTT.

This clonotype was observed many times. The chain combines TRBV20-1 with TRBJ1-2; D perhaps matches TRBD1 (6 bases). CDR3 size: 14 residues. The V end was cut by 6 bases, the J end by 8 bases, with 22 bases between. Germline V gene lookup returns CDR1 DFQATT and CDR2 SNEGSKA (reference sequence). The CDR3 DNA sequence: TGCAGTGCCGCCCGTGCTACAGGGCTGGGAGGCTACACCTTC. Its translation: CSAARATGLGGYTF.

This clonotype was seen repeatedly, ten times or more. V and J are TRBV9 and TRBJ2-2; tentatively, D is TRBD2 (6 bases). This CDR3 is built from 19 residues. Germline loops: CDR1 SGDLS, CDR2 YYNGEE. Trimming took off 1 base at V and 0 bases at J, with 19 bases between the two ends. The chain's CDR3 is CASSVLGWEASSNTGELFF. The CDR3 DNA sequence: TGTGCCAGCAGCGTACTTGGGTGGGAGGCTTCGTCGAACACCGGGGAGCTGTTTTTT.

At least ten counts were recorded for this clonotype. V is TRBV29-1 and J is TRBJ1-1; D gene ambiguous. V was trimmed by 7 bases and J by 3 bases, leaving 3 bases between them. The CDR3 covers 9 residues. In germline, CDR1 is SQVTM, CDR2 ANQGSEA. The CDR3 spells CSADTEAFF. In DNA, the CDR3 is TGCAGCGCTGACACTGAAGCTTTCTTT.

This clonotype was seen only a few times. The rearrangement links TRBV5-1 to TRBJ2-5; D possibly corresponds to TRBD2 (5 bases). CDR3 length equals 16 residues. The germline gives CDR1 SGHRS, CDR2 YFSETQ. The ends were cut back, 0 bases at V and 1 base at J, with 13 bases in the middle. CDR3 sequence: CASSLGGLAFQETQYF. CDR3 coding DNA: TGCGCCAGCAGCTTGGGAGGGTTGGCGTTCCAAGAGACCCAGTACTTC.

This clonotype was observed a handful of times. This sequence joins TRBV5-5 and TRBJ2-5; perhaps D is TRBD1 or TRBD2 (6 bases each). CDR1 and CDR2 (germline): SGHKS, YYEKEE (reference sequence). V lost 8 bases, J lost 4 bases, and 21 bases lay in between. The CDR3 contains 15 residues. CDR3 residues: CASGTTGGWGETQYF. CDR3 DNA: TGTGCCAGTGGTACGACCGGGGGCTGGGGAGAGACCCAGTACTTC.

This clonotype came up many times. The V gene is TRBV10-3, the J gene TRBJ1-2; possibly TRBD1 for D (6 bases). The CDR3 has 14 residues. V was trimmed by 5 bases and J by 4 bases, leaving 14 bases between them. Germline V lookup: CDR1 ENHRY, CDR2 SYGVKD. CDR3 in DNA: TGTGCCATCAGTTCTAAACGGGACACCTATGGCTACACCTTC. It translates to CAISSKRDTYGYTF.

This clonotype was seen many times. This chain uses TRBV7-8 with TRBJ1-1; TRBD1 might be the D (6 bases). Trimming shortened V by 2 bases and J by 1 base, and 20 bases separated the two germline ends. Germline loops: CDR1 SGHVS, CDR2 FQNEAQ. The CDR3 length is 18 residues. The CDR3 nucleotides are TGTGCCAGCAGCTTAAAACCTTTACGACAGGAAAGGAACACTGAAGCTTTCTTT. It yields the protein CASSLKPLRQERNTEAFF.

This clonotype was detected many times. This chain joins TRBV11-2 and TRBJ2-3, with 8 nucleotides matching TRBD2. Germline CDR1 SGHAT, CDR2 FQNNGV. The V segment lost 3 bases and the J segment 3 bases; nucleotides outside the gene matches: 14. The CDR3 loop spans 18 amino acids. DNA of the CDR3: TGTGCCAGCAGCTTTCGGGGGGTAGCGGGGTTAGGAACAGATACGCAGTATTTT. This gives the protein CASSFRGVAGLGTDTQYF.

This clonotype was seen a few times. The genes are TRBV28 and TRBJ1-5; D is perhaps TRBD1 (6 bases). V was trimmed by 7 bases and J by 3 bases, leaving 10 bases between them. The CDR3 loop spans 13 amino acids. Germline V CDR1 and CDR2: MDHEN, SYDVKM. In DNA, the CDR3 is TGTGCCAGCACCCAGGGGTTCAATCAGCCCCAGCATTTT. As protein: CASTQGFNQPQHF.

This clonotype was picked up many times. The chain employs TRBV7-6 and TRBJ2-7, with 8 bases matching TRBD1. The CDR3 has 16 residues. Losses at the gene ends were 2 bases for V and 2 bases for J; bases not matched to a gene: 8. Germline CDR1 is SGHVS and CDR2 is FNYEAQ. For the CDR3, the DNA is TGTGCCAGCAGCTTACTTGACAGGGGCTTTCCCTACGAGCAGTACTTC. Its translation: CASSLLDRGFPYEQYF.

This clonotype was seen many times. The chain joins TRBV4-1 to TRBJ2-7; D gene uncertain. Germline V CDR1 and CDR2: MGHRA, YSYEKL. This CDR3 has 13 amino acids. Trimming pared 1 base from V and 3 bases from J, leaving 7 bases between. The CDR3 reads CASSQVFVYEQYF. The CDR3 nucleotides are TGCGCCAGCAGCCAAGTATTCGTCTACGAGCAGTACTTC.

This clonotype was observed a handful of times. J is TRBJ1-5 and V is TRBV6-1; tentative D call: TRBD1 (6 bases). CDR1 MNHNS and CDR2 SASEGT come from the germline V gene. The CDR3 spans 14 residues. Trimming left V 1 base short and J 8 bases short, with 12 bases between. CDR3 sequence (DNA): TGTGCCAGCAGTGAAGAGGGGGGTAGAGAGCCCCAGCATTTT. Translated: CASSEEGGREPQHF.

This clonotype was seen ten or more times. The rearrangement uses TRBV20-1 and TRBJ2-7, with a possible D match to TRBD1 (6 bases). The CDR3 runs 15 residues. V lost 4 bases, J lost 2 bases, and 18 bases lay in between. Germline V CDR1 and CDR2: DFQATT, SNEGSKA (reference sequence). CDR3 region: CSAILSYRDPYEQYV. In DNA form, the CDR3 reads TGCAGTGCTATTTTGAGTTACAGGGACCCCTACGAGCAGTACGTC.

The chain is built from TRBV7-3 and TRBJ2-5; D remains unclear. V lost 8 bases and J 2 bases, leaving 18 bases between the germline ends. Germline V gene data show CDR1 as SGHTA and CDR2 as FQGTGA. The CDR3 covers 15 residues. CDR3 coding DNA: TGTGCCAGCTCTCCTCTAGGCGCCGGGCAAGAGACCCAGTACTTC. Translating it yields CASSPLGAGQETQYF.

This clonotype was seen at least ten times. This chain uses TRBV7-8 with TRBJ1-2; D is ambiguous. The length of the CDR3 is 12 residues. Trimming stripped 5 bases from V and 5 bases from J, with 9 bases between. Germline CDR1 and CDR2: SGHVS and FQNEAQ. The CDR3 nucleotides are TGTGCCAGCAGCCCGTCTCGGTATGGCTACACCTTC. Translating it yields CASSPSRYGYTF.

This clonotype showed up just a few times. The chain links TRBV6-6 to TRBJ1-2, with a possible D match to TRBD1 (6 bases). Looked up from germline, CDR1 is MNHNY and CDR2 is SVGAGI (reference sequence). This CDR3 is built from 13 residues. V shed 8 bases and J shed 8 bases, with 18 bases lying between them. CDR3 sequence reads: CASGDLGGSGYTF. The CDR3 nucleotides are TGTGCCAGCGGGGATTTAGGGGGAAGCGGCTACACCTTC.

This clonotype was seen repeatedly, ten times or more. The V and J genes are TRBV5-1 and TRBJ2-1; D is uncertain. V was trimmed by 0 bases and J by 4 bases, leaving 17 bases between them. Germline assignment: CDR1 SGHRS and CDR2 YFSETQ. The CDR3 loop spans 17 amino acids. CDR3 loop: CASSLAEPGGVYNEQFF. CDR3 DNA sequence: TGCGCCAGCAGCTTGGCCGAGCCGGGCGGAGTATACAATGAGCAGTTCTTC. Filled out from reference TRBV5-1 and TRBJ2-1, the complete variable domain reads KAGVTQTPRYLIKTRGQQVTLSCSPISGHRSVSWYQQTPGQGLQFLFEYFSETQRNKGNFPGRFSGRQFSNSRSEMNVSTLELGDSALYLCASSLAEPGGVYNEQFFGPGTRLTVL.

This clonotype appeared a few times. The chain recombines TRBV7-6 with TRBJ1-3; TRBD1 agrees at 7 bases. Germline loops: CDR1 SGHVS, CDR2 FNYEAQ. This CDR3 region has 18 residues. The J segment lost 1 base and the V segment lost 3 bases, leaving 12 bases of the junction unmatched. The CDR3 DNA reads TGTGCCAGCAGCTTGCTATCGACAGGGCCTACTTCTGGAAACACCATATATTTT. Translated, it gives CASSLLSTGPTSGNTIYF. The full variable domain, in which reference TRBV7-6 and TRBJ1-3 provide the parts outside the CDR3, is GAGVSQSPRYKVTKRGQDVALRCDPISGHVSLYWYRQALGQGPEFLTYFNYEAQQDKSGLPNDRFSAERPEGSISTLTIQRTEQRDSAMYRCASSLLSTGPTSGNTIYFGEGSWLTVV.

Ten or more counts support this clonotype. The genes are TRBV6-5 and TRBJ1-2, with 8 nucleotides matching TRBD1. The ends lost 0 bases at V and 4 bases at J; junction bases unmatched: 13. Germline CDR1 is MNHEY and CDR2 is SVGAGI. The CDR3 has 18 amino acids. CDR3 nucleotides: TGTGCCAGCAGTTACTCGATTAGGCCGGGACAGGATATCTATGGCTACACCTTC. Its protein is CASSYSIRPGQDIYGYTF.

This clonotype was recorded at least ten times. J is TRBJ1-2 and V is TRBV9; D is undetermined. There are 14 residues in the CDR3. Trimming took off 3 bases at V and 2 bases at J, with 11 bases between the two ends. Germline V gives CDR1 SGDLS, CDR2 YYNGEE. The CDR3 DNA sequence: TGTGCCAGCAGCGCGCCGGGTCTCAACTATGGCTACACCTTC. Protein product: CASSAPGLNYGYTF.

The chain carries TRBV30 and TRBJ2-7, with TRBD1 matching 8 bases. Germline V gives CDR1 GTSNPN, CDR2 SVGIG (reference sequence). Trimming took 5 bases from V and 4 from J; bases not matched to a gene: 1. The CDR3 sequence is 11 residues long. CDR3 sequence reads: CAWDRGYEQYF. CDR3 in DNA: TGTGCCTGGGACAGGGGATACGAGCAGTACTTC.

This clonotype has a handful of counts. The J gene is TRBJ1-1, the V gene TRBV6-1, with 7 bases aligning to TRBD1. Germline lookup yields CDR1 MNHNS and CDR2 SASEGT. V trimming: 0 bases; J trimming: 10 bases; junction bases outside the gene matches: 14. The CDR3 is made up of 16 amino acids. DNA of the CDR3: TGTGCCAGCAGTGAAGCGTGGGGTACCGGGACAGAACTAGCTTTCTTT. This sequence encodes CASSEAWGTGTELAFF.

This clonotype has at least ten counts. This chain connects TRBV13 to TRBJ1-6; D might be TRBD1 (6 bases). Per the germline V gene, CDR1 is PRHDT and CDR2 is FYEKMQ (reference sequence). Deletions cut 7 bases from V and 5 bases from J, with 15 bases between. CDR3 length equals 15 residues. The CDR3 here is CASTALQGHNSPLHF. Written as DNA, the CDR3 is TGTGCCAGCACCGCACTACAGGGCCATAATTCACCCCTCCACTTT.

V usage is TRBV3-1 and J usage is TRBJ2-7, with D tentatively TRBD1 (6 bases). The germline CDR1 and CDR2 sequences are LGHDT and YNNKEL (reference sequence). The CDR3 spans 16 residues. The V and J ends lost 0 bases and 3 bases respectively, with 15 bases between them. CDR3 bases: TGTGCCAGCAGCCAAGATCTTGTGACAGGTTACTACGAGCAGTACTTC. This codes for CASSQDLVTGYYEQYF.

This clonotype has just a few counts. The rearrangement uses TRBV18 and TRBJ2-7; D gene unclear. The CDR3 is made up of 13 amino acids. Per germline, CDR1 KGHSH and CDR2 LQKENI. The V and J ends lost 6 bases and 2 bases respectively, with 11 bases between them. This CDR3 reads CASSRVLPYEQYF. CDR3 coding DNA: TGTGCCAGCTCCCGGGTCCTGCCCTACGAGCAGTACTTC.

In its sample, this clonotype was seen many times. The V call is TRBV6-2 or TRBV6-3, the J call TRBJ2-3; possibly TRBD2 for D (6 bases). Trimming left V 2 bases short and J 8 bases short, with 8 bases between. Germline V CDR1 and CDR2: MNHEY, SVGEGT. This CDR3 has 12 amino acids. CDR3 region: CASSYGGSTQYF. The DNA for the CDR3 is TGTGCCAGCAGTTACGGAGGGAGTACGCAGTATTTT.

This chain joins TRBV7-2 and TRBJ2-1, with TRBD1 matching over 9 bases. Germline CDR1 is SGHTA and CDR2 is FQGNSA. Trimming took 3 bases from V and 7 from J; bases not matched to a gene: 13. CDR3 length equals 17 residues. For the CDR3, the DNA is TGTGCCAGCAGCTTCGGGACAGGGAGAGGGAAAAAAAATGAGCAGTTCTTC. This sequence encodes CASSFGTGRGKKNEQFF.